The 8 T cell receptor beta chains below were found in one sample sequenced in a study of T cell responses to AZD1222 COVID-19 vaccine. TCRdb's table, derived via immunoSEQ multiplex PCR, lists solely in-frame clones and lacks some. The sample has approximately 160,000 clones, 85% to 95% seen once. The sequencing here drew on peripheral blood, taken on day 0 of AZD1222 vaccination. The receptors come from an adult in good health.

Turning to this clone: The junction shows a germline mismatch at one end, possibly a read error. The chain employs TRBV4-1 and TRBJ1-5, with D unclear. Germline assignment: CDR1 MGHRA and CDR2 YSYEKL. There are 15 residues in the CDR3. CDR3 coding DNA: TGCGCCAGCAGCCATGGGCCCTCGGGCAACCAGCCCCAGCATTTT. It translates to CASSHGPSGNQPQHF.

The chain links TRBV5-6 to TRBJ1-2; D is perhaps TRBD1 (6 bases). CDR1 is SGHDT and CDR2 is YYEEEE in the germline V gene. The V gene lost 4 bases and the J gene lost 3 bases, with 25 bases spanning the gap. This CDR3 comprises 18 residues. For the CDR3, the DNA is TGTGCCAGCAGCCTGTCGTTCGACAGGAGACCCTCGGACTATGGCTACACCTTC. Amino acid sequence: CASSLSFDRRPSDYGYTF.

The V and J genes are TRBV2 and TRBJ1-2; D may be TRBD1 (5 bases). Trimming removed 0 bases from V and 8 bases from J, with 13 bases in between. The CDR3 consists of 14 residues. CDR1 and CDR2 from the germline V gene are SNHLY and FYNNEI. CDR3 sequence reads: CASSEALRGYGYTF. The CDR3 region has the DNA TGTGCCAGCAGTGAAGCGCTTAGGGGATACGGCTACACCTTC.

This rearrangement joins TRBV29-1 to TRBJ1-1; D unclear. Germline CDR1 reads SQVTM; CDR2 reads ANQGSEA. Trimming left V 5 bases short and J 2 bases short, with 9 bases between. This CDR3 region has 12 residues. CDR3 bases: TGCAGCGTTTCAATTGCAAACACTGAAGCTTTCTTT. Protein product: CSVSIANTEAFF.

This chain connects TRBV7-2 to TRBJ2-7, with D possibly TRBD2 on 6 matching bases. This CDR3 has 15 residues. The V gene's germline CDR1 is SGHTA and CDR2 FQGNSA. The V gene lost 4 bases and the J gene lost 2 bases, with 15 bases spanning the gap. The CDR3 bases are TGTGCCAGCAGCTCGGGACTGCAAACTACCTACGAGCAGTACTTC. Its protein product is CASSSGLQTTYEQYF.

V gene TRBV3-1 (or the pseudogene TRBV3-2) combines with J gene TRBJ2-7; D gene unclear. The germline V gene has CDR1 LGHDT and CDR2 YNNKEL (reference sequence). Trimming shortened V by 1 base and J by 4 bases, and 11 bases separated the two germline ends. The length of the CDR3 is 14 residues. The CDR3 DNA sequence: TGTGCCAGCAGCCAAGCCCAAGCGCTATACGAGCAGTACTTC. Protein product: CASSQAQALYEQYF.

This clone was recorded once. V gene TRBV9 combines with J gene TRBJ2-7; D remains ambiguous. Trimming shortened V by 0 bases and J by 3 bases, and 7 bases separated the two germline ends. Per germline, CDR1 SGDLS and CDR2 YYNGEE. The CDR3 is made up of 13 amino acids. The CDR3 DNA sequence: TGTGCCAGCAGCGTAGGACTTGACTACGAGCAGTACTTC. Translation gives CASSVGLDYEQYF.

The genes are TRBV4-3 and TRBJ1-5; D is uncertain. From germline, CDR1 is LGHNA and CDR2 YSLEER. The germline V and J ends were trimmed by 0 bases and 11 bases, with 11 bases remaining between them. The CDR3 loop spans 13 amino acids. The CDR3 DNA reads as TGCGCCAGCAGCCAAGACAGTTTTGGGGCCCAGCATTTT. Residues: CASSQDSFGAQHF.